These 25 T cell receptor beta chains share one sample of origin, sequenced in a study of cytomegalovirus exposure and HLA in healthy donors. The study ran its PCR with 60 Vbeta and 13 Jbeta primers. Using immunoSEQ multiplex PCR, the repertoire was profiled, and TCRdb retains in-frame clones only, with some absent. The sample shows 180,000 or so clones, about four fifths of them seen only once. Material for sequencing was PBMCs. The receptors were gathered from a female donor in good health and CMV-seronegative.

The J gene is TRBJ2-5, the V gene TRBV5-1; a weak D match, TRBD1 (6 bases). CDR1 is SGHRS, CDR2 YFSETQ, per germline. The CDR3 covers 14 residues. V was pared by 0 bases and J by 4 bases, with 10 bases between. CDR3 sequence: CASSLGQVGETQYF. CDR3 sequence (DNA): TGCGCCAGCAGCTTGGGACAGGTAGGAGAGACCCAGTACTTC. Full variable domain (rest looked up from reference TRBV5-1 and TRBJ2-5): KAGVTQTPRYLIKTRGQQVTLSCSPISGHRSVSWYQQTPGQGLQFLFEYFSETQRNKGNFPGRFSGRQFSNSRSEMNVSTLELGDSALYLCASSLGQVGETQYFGPGTRLLVL.

J is TRBJ2-3 and V is TRBV5-1; 7 positions agree with TRBD1. Germline V gene lookup returns CDR1 SGHRS and CDR2 YFSETQ. This CDR3 comprises 14 residues. The V and J ends lost 4 bases and 2 bases, in that order; junction bases with no gene match: 4. The CDR3 is CASSPGGTTDTQYF. Here the CDR3 DNA reads TGCGCCAGCAGCCCAGGGGGAACCACAGATACGCAGTATTTT. The variable domain in full, with the rest retrieved from reference TRBV5-1 and TRBJ2-3, is KAGVTQTPRYLIKTRGQQVTLSCSPISGHRSVSWYQQTPGQGLQFLFEYFSETQRNKGNFPGRFSGRQFSNSRSEMNVSTLELGDSALYLCASSPGGTTDTQYFGPGTRLTVL.

The chain joins TRBV7-9 to TRBJ2-7, with D possibly TRBD2 on 6 matching bases. V was pared by 1 base and J by 3 bases, with 10 bases between. Germline V gene sequence: CDR1 SEHNR, CDR2 FQNEAQ (reference sequence). This CDR3 region has 14 residues. The CDR3 is CASSLVGGIYEQYF. The DNA of the CDR3 is TGTGCCAGCAGCTTAGTGGGCGGGATCTACGAGCAGTACTTC.

The chain uses TRBV6-6 and TRBJ2-5; no reliable D call. V was pared by 2 bases and J by 2 bases, with 6 bases between. The CDR3 totals 13 residues. CDR1 and CDR2 from the germline V gene are MNHNY and SVGAGI (reference sequence). The CDR3 spells CASSYLLQETQYF. For the CDR3, the DNA is TGTGCCAGCAGTTACCTATTACAAGAGACCCAGTACTTC.

The chain has TRBV2 and TRBJ2-2, with TRBD2 matching 10 bases. The CDR3 loop spans 16 amino acids. From germline, CDR1 is SNHLY and CDR2 FYNNEI. Trimming took 2 bases from V and 7 from J; bases not matched to a gene: 7. CDR3 residues: CASSEITSGAGGELFF. In DNA form, the CDR3 reads TGTGCCAGCAGTGAAATAACTAGCGGGGCTGGCGGGGAGCTGTTTTTT.

This clone came up a few times. This rearrangement joins TRBV15 to TRBJ1-2, with D uncertain. The V gene lost 6 bases and the J gene lost 8 bases, with 16 bases spanning the gap. CDR1 is LNHNV and CDR2 is YYDKDF in the germline V gene (reference sequence). The CDR3 consists of 13 residues. CDR3 sequence reads: CATSYRGVRGYTF. For the CDR3, the DNA is TGTGCCACCAGTTACCGAGGCGTCCGGGGCTACACCTTC.

The chain links TRBV19 to TRBJ1-3; no clear D. V lost 8 bases and J lost 0, with 5 bases in between. Germline V gives CDR1 LNHDA, CDR2 SQIVND (reference sequence). The CDR3 is 12 residues long. CDR3 in amino acids: CASEDSGNTIYF. CDR3 nucleotide sequence: TGTGCCAGTGAGGACTCTGGAAACACCATATATTTT.

The chain recombines TRBV5-1 with TRBJ2-1; 16 positions agree with TRBD2. The germline V gene has CDR1 SGHRS and CDR2 YFSETQ. J gave up 9 bases and V 4 bases, and 4 bases lay outside the gene matches. The CDR3 totals 15 residues. CDR3 DNA sequence: TGCGCCAGCAGCGACGGGACTAGCGGGAGGGTTGAGCAGTTCTTC. Translating it yields CASSDGTSGRVEQFF. The whole variable domain, filled in from reference TRBV5-1 and TRBJ2-1, reads KAGVTQTPRYLIKTRGQQVTLSCSPISGHRSVSWYQQTPGQGLQFLFEYFSETQRNKGNFPGRFSGRQFSNSRSEMNVSTLELGDSALYLCASSDGTSGRVEQFFGPGTRLTVL.

Turning to this clone: The junction and the germline gene differ at one end; a read error may be behind it. This rearrangement joins TRBV5-1 to TRBJ1-1; a weak D match, TRBD1 (5 bases). This CDR3 comprises 13 residues. CDR1 SGHRS and CDR2 YFSETQ come from the germline V gene. The CDR3 bases are TGCGCCAGCACCTTGAACCCAGGGACTGAAGCTTTCTTT. Its protein product is CASTLNPGTEAFF.

This sequence joins TRBV28 and TRBJ2-5, with D tentatively TRBD1 (5 bases). Germline V gives CDR1 MDHEN, CDR2 SYDVKM. The CDR3 has 15 amino acids. V lost 5 bases and J 5 bases, leaving 18 bases between the germline ends. In DNA form, the CDR3 reads TGTGCCAGCAGTAGAAGGGGCAGGGATCCTGAGACCCAGTACTTC. Its translation: CASSRRGRDPETQYF.

The V gene is TRBV23-1, the J gene TRBJ1-1; no reliable D call. TRBV23-1 is an ORF for which the function is uncertain. Trimming took 3 bases from V and 5 from J, leaving 4 bases between them. This CDR3 contains 11 residues. CDR3 region: CASSQRTEAFF. The CDR3 DNA sequence: TGCGCCAGCAGTCAGAGAACTGAAGCTTTCTTT.

For the CDR3, the DNA is TGTGCCAGCAGGTTCGGGAGAGGAGGGGATACGCAGTATTTT. It translates to CASRFGRGGDTQYF. The chain is built from TRBV2 and TRBJ2-3, with a weak D call TRBD2 (6 bases). This CDR3 region has 14 residues. With 6 bases removed from V and 6 bases from J, the gap between germline ends came to 16 bases. Per the germline V gene, CDR1 is SNHLY and CDR2 is FYNNEI.

The chain recombines TRBV5-6 with TRBJ1-4, with D possibly matching TRBD1 (6 bases). The CDR3 loop spans 18 amino acids. V lost 4 bases, J lost 4 bases, and 23 bases lay in between. CDR1 and CDR2 from the germline V gene are SGHDT and YYEEEE. In DNA form, the CDR3 reads TGTGCCAGCAGCGCACCGGGACACCAGGTCGATGATAATGAAAAACTGTTTTTT. This gives the protein CASSAPGHQVDDNEKLFF.

This chain links TRBV7-2 with TRBJ2-7, with TRBD1 matching 8 bases. CDR3 length: 13 residues. Germline CDR1 reads SGHTA; CDR2 reads FQGNSA. The junction had 9 bases not matched to a gene; V was cut back by 5 bases and J by 9 bases. CDR3 in amino acids: CASSKLDRDVQYF. The CDR3 DNA reads as TGTGCCAGCAGCAAACTGGACAGGGACGTGCAGTACTTC. The full variable domain, its missing parts supplied by reference TRBV7-2 and TRBJ2-7, is GAGVSQSPSNKVTEKGKDVELRCDPISGHTALYWYRQSLGQGLEFLIYFQGNSAPDKSGLPSDRFSAERTGGSVSTLTIQRTQQEDSAVYLCASSKLDRDVQYFGPGTRLTVT.

The rearrangement uses TRBV5-1 and TRBJ2-5; TRBD2 matches 9 bases. Per germline, CDR1 SGHRS and CDR2 YFSETQ. The CDR3 consists of 18 residues. The ends lost 4 bases at V and 5 bases at J; junction bases unmatched: 18. CDR3 in amino acids: CASSPLAGGAGGGETQYF. CDR3 sequence (DNA): TGCGCCAGCAGCCCACTAGCGGGCGGAGCCGGAGGAGGGGAGACCCAGTACTTC.

The rearrangement uses TRBV4-3 and TRBJ1-2, with 8 bases that match TRBD1. J was trimmed by 3 bases and V by 0 bases; bases with no gene match: 3. CDR1 LGHNA and CDR2 YSLEER come from the germline V gene. The CDR3 is made up of 15 amino acids. The CDR3 DNA reads TGCGCCAGCAGCCAAGAAACAGGGGGTTACTATGGCTACACCTTC. Its translation is CASSQETGGYYGYTF.

This clone has a handful of counts. This rearrangement joins TRBV30 to TRBJ1-2; D gene uncertain. This CDR3 region has 15 residues. V dropped 0 bases and J dropped 3 bases, with 14 bases sitting between them. Per the germline V gene, CDR1 is GTSNPN and CDR2 is SVGIG (reference sequence). In DNA form, the CDR3 reads TGTGCCTGGAGTGTACCAGGAGGGAAAGACTATGGCTACACCTTC. Its protein product is CAWSVPGGKDYGYTF.

The J gene is TRBJ1-1, the V gene TRBV2; the D gene is possibly TRBD1 (5 bases). Germline CDR1 is SNHLY and CDR2 is FYNNEI. The CDR3 length is 13 residues. The germline V and J ends were trimmed by 4 bases and 3 bases, with 9 bases remaining between them. CDR3 residues: CASSGGGYTEAFF. Here the CDR3 DNA reads TGTGCCAGCAGTGGGGGGGGGTACACTGAAGCTTTCTTT.

The V gene is TRBV5-6, the J gene TRBJ1-2; 7 bases match TRBD1. V lost 0 bases to trimming and J lost 0 bases; unmatched junction nucleotides: 5. This CDR3 region has 16 residues. Per the germline V gene, CDR1 is SGHDT and CDR2 is YYEEEE. The CDR3 DNA is TGTGCCAGCAGCTTGGGAGGGGGCGATGCTAACTATGGCTACACCTTC. Its protein is CASSLGGGDANYGYTF.

This clone occurred a few times. The rearrangement uses TRBV15 and TRBJ1-5; D not certain. The V end lost 0 bases, the J end lost 7 bases, and 7 bases lay between the germline ends. Germline assignment: CDR1 LNHNV and CDR2 YYDKDF (reference sequence). The CDR3 consists of 13 residues. Here the CDR3 reads CATSREFEQPQHF. CDR3 bases: TGTGCCACCAGCAGAGAATTCGAGCAGCCCCAGCATTTT.

This chain links TRBV2 with TRBJ2-5; no clear D. CDR3 size: 14 residues. Per germline, CDR1 SNHLY and CDR2 FYNNEI. The ends were cut back, 0 bases at V and 4 bases at J, with 9 bases in the middle. The CDR3 DNA reads TGTGCCAGCAGTGAAGCGTCGAGCCCAGAGACCCAGTACTTC. Protein: CASSEASSPETQYF.

The chain is built from TRBV5-1 and TRBJ1-1; the D gene is possibly TRBD1 (5 bases). The CDR3 sequence is 14 residues long. Germline CDR1 and CDR2: SGHRS and YFSETQ. Trimming took 5 bases from V and 4 from J, leaving 15 bases between them. The chain's CDR3 is CASRFPGEVTEAFF. The CDR3 coding sequence is TGCGCCAGCAGATTCCCGGGGGAGGTCACTGAAGCTTTCTTT. Full variable domain (outside the CDR3, taken from reference TRBV5-1 and TRBJ1-1): KAGVTQTPRYLIKTRGQQVTLSCSPISGHRSVSWYQQTPGQGLQFLFEYFSETQRNKGNFPGRFSGRQFSNSRSEMNVSTLELGDSALYLCASRFPGEVTEAFFGQGTRLTVV.

The chain is built from TRBV13 and TRBJ2-1; D possibly corresponds to TRBD2 (6 bases). The CDR3 totals 14 residues. Trimming shortened V by 0 bases and J by 5 bases, and 8 bases separated the two germline ends. CDR1 is PRHDT and CDR2 is FYEKMQ in the germline V gene (reference sequence). DNA for the CDR3: TGTGCCAGCAGCTTAGGGCTAGCGAACAATGAGCAGTTCTTC. Translated: CASSLGLANNEQFF.

This clone appeared a single time. The J gene is TRBJ1-5, the V gene TRBV6-6; tentative D call: TRBD1 (6 bases). The V end was cut by 7 bases, the J end by 4 bases, with 8 bases between. The CDR3 extends over 12 amino acids. Germline loops: CDR1 MNHNY, CDR2 SVGAGI (reference sequence). The CDR3 nucleotides read TGTGCCAGCAAACAGGGAAATCAGCCCCAGCATTTT. This gives the protein CASKQGNQPQHF.

The chain recombines TRBV29-1 with TRBJ1-1; tentative D call: TRBD1 (5 bases). This CDR3 has 13 amino acids. The V gene lost 7 bases and the J gene lost 0 bases, with 12 bases spanning the gap. Germline CDR1 and CDR2: SQVTM and ANQGSEA. CDR3 sequence: CSAAQGMNTEAFF. Written as DNA, the CDR3 is TGCAGCGCAGCTCAGGGAATGAACACTGAAGCTTTCTTT.